Listed below are T cell receptor beta chains from one sample, sequenced in a study of blood T cell repertoires in COVID-19. Profiled with immunoSEQ multiplex PCR; TCRdb holds only in-frame clones, not every one. This sample has roughly 300,000 clones; approximately 90% occur once, and the top ten carry less than 11%. Sequencing was done on a sample of PBMCs or T cells enriched from blood (not recorded which). The receptors were sampled from a woman aged 18-30 years who had recovered from COVID-19. CDR3s include the opening cysteine and the closing phenylalanine or tryptophan. A D gene is named only where the DNA matches it firmly. The listing skips clone size in some rows; elsewhere it reads once, few, many or a size class.

>TRBJ1-5|.|TRBV6-5|.
CASMAGFNQPQHF
TGTGCCAGCATGGCCGGGTTCAATCAGCCCCAGCATTTT
>TRBJ1-6|.|TRBV6-5|.
CASSYSAGRGSPLHF
TGTGCCAGCAGTTACTCCGCCGGACGGGGTTCACCCCTCCACTTT
>TRBJ1-1|.|TRBV7-9|.
CASSLRFTEAFF
TGTGCCAGCAGCCTACGGTTCACTGAAGCTTTCTTT
>TRBJ1-2|.|TRBV13|.
CASSFWGKFYGYTF
TGTGCCAGCAGCTTTTGGGGCAAATTCTATGGCTACACCTTC
>TRBJ1-3|.|TRBV9|TRBD1
CASSPPGTGGIGNTIYF
TGTGCCAGCAGCCCCCCCGGGACAGGGGGGATTGGAAACACCATATATTTT
>TRBJ2-5|.|TRBV28|TRBD1
CASSQSGTGKTQYF
TGTGCCAGCAGCCAATCCGGGACAGGGAAGACCCAGTACTTC
>TRBJ2-1|.|TRBV12-3/TRBV12-4|.
CASSRQVFNEQFF
TGTGCCAGCAGTCGACAGGTATTCAATGAGCAGTTCTTC
>TRBJ1-3|.|TRBV5-1|.
CASSPLTDSGNTIYF
TGCGCCAGCAGCCCCCTGACAGACTCTGGAAACACCATATATTTT
>TRBJ1-2|.|TRBV6-5|.
CASHNTFFGYTF
TGTGCCAGCCATAATACATTTTTTGGCTACACCTTC
>TRBJ1-2|.|TRBV4-1|TRBD1
CASSGPRGPNYGYTF
TGCGCCAGCAGCGGACCCAGGGGGCCTAACTATGGCTACACCTTC
>TRBJ2-2|.|TRBV29-1|TRBD1
CSGGQGEAGELFF
TGCAGCGGCGGACAGGGCGAGGCCGGGGAGCTGTTTTTT
>TRBJ2-2|medium-sized|TRBV5-1|TRBD1
CASSLIWDRGPTGELFF
TGCGCCAGCAGCTTGATTTGGGACAGGGGGCCCACCGGGGAGCTGTTTTTT
>TRBJ2-2|.|TRBV5-1|.
CASRSNTGELFF
TGCGCCAGCAGATCTAACACCGGGGAGCTGTTTTTT
>TRBJ2-7|.|TRBV6-6|.
CASRSGGGYEQYF
TGTGCCAGCAGATCCGGGGGTGGCTACGAGCAGTACTTC
>TRBJ1-4|.|TRBV19|.
CASSIPRVGEKLFF
TGTGCCAGTAGTATCCCCAGGGTCGGCGAAAAACTGTTTTTT
>TRBJ1-4|.|TRBV30|.
CAWNKGLSNEKLFF
TGTGCCTGGAATAAGGGACTGTCTAATGAAAAACTGTTTTTT
>TRBJ2-5|.|TRBV29-1|TRBD2
CSVEEGLAGAITQETQYF
TGCAGCGTTGAAGAAGGCCTAGCGGGGGCCATCACCCAAGAGACCCAGTACTTC
>TRBJ2-7|.|TRBV28|.
CASSLNSLTYEQYF
TGTGCCAGCAGTTTAAACAGCCTGACCTACGAGCAGTACTTC
>TRBJ1-2|.|TRBV5-8|TRBD1
CASSRTGDGGYTF
TGTGCCAGCAGCCGGACAGGCGACGGTGGCTACACCTTC
>TRBJ1-5|.|TRBV6-5|TRBD1
CASREAGGSNQPQHF
TGTGCCAGCAGGGAGGCAGGGGGTAGCAATCAGCCCCAGCATTTT
>TRBJ1-1|once|TRBV7-9|.
CASSLGPYGLRTEAFF
TGTGCCAGCAGCTTAGGCCCCTATGGTCTGCGGACTGAAGCTTTCTTT
>TRBJ2-7|.|TRBV18|.
CASSPSAARAPYEQYF
TGTGCCAGCTCACCATCCGCAGCCAGGGCCCCCTACGAGCAGTACTTC
>TRBJ1-2|.|TRBV2|TRBD1
CASSRQGIYGYTF
TGTGCCAGCAGCAGACAGGGGATCTATGGCTACACCTTC
>TRBJ2-3|.|TRBV13|.
CASSFSGGDTQYF
TGTGCCAGCAGCTTTTCAGGGGGGGATACGCAGTATTTT
>TRBJ2-7|.|TRBV27|.
CASSLSGSTGEQYF
TGTGCCAGCAGTTTATCTGGGAGCACGGGCGAGCAGTACTTC
>TRBJ1-4|few|TRBV28|.
CASSTSRGGGDEKLFF
TGTGCCAGCAGTACCTCCCGGGGAGGTGGTGACGAAAAACTGTTTTTT
>TRBJ2-5|.|TRBV5-1|TRBD1
CASSPLGQGRETQYF
TGCGCCAGCAGCCCTCTCGGACAGGGAAGGGAGACCCAGTACTTC
>TRBJ2-1|.|TRBV5-4|.
CASSSAINEQFF
TGTGCCAGCAGTTCCGCGATCAATGAGCAGTTCTTC
>TRBJ2-7|few|TRBV2|TRBD2
CASRGLAGYSYEQYF
TGTGCCAGCAGAGGACTAGCGGGGTACTCCTACGAGCAGTACTTC
>TRBJ1-1|.|TRBV5-1|.
CASSLDQGTEAFF
TGCGCCAGCAGCTTGGATCAGGGGACTGAAGCTTTCTTT
>TRBJ1-2|.|TRBV21-1|.
CASSKGDQGAGGYTF
TGTGCCAGCAGCAAGGGGGATCAGGGGGCGGGTGGCTACACCTTC
>TRBJ1-1|.|TRBV28|TRBD1
CASSSRQGKRGGTEAFF
TGTGCCAGCAGTTCCCGACAGGGGAAACGGGGTGGCACTGAAGCTTTCTTT
>TRBJ2-7|.|TRBV19|TRBD2
CASSMTSGSYEQYF
TGTGCCAGTAGTATGACTAGCGGGTCCTACGAGCAGTACTTC
>TRBJ2-2|.|TRBV7-2|TRBD2
CASSLLAGGTGELFF
TGTGCCAGCAGCCTACTAGCGGGAGGTACCGGGGAGCTGTTTTTT
>TRBJ1-2|.|TRBV29-1|TRBD1
CSVDPRAGGETYGYTF
TGCAGCGTTGACCCCCGGGCAGGGGGCGAAACCTATGGCTACACCTTC
>TRBJ2-1|.|TRBV10-3|.
CAITSTPDNEQFF
TGTGCCATCACTTCGACTCCCGACAATGAGCAGTTCTTC
>TRBJ2-3|.|TRBV9|.
CASSVVGAGTDTQYF
TGTGCCAGCAGCGTAGTTGGGGCGGGGACAGATACGCAGTATTTT
>TRBJ1-5|.|TRBV6-6|TRBD1
CASRGTGDNQPQHF
TGTGCCAGCAGGGGGACAGGAGACAATCAGCCCCAGCATTTT
>TRBJ2-3|.|TRBV24-1|TRBD1
CATSDPGQGPTDTQYF
TGTGCCACCAGTGACCCAGGACAGGGCCCCACAGATACGCAGTATTTT
>TRBJ1-1|.|TRBV7-8|.
CATKQMNTEAFF
TGTGCCACTAAACAGATGAACACTGAAGCTTTCTTT
>TRBJ2-2|.|TRBV24-1|TRBD2
CATAAGTSGTGELFF
TGTGCCACCGCCGCCGGGACTAGCGGCACCGGGGAGCTGTTTTTT